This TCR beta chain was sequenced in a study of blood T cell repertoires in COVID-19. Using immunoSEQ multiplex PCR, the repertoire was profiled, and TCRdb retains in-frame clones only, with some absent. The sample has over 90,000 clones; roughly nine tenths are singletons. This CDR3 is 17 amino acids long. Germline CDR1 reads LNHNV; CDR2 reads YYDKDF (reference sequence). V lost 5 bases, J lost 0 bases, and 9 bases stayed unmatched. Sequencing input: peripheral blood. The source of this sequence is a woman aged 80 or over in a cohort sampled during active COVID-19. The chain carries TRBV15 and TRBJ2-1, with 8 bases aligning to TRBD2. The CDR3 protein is CATSQRGLASSYNEQFF. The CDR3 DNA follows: TGTGCCACCAGCCAGAGAGGACTAGCTAGCTCCTACAATGAGCAGTTCTTC.